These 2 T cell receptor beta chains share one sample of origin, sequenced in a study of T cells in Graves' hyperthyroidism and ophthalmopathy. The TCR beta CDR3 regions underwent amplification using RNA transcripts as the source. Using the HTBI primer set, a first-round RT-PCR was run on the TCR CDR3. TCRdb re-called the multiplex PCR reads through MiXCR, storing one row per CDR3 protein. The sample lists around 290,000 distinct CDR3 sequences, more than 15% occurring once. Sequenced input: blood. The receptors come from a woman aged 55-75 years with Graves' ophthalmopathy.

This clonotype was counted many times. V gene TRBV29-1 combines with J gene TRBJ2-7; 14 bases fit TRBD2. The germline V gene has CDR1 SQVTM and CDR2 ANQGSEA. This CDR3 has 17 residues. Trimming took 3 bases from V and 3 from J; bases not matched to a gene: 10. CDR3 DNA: TGCAGCGTTGAGACTAGCGGGAGGGCCGAGTCATTCTACGAGCAGTACTTC. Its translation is CSVETSGRAESFYEQYF.

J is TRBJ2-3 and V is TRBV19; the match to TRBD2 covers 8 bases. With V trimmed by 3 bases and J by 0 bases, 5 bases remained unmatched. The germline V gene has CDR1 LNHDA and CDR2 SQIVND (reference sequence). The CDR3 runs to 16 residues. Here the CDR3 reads CASSIRRLASTDTQYF. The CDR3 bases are TGTGCCAGTAGTATCCGGCGACTAGCGAGCACAGATACGCAGTATTTT.